The present T cell receptor beta chain was sequenced within a study of shared clonotypes between healthy human individuals. Sequencing was performed with immunoSEQ multiplex PCR; in TCRdb, only in-frame clones are kept and a portion is missing. The sample records 750,000 to 1,000,000 clones, 92% being singletons. The CDR3 is made up of 16 amino acids. V gave up 6 bases and J gave up 0 bases; unmatched junction bases: 8. The germline CDR1 and CDR2 sequences are ENHRY and SYGVKD. Terminally differentiated effector memory CD45RA+ cells were excluded from the naive CD8 cells, which were CD45RO-negative and positively selected for CCR7.

The material sequenced was naive CD8+ T cells sorted from blood. V usage is TRBV10-3 and J usage is TRBJ2-1, with 7 bases aligning to TRBD1. This receptor was obtained from a man aged 25-40 years in good health. In nucleotides, the CDR3 is TGTGCCATCAGCGGCTACCGGGACAGCTCCTACAATGAGCAGTTCTTC. Amino acids: CAISGYRDSSYNEQFF.